This is a list of T cell receptor beta chains from one sample in a study of CD8+ T cells in alopecia areata. This table comes from immunoSEQ multiplex PCR, and its TCRdb copy is limited to in-frame clones, with some not included. The repertoire includes roughly 210,000 clones, around 43% of them detected once, and about 2.6% sits in the top ten. The sample here was CD4+ T cells sorted from blood, taken around week 36, from a patient treated with tofacitinib. The receptors come from a human donor with alopecia areata. CDR3s include the opening cysteine and the closing phenylalanine or tryptophan. A D gene is named only where the DNA matches it firmly. A row's size may be missing; if present it is once, few, many or a size class.

clone size	CDR3 length	V gene	D gene	J gene	CDR3 protein	CDR3 DNA
few	14	TRBV5-4	TRBD1	TRBJ1-1	CASSRTGRGSEAFF	TGTGCCAGCAGCCGGACAGGTCGGGGATCTGAAGCTTTCTTT
NA	15	TRBV29-1	TRBD2	TRBJ2-1	CSVGVGSGGYNEQFF	TGCAGCGTTGGTGTAGGTAGCGGGGGGTACAATGAGCAGTTCTTC
NA	15	TRBV15	TRBD2	TRBJ2-1	CATSNSGSRRGEQFF	TGTGCCACCAGCAATAGCGGGAGCCGTCGGGGGGAGCAGTTCTTC
few	14	TRBV29-1	TRBD2	TRBJ2-5	CSVEGLAGEETQYF	TGCAGCGTTGAGGGGCTAGCGGGAGAAGAGACCCAGTACTTC
many	14	TRBV7-2	NA	TRBJ2-5	CASSLVDVRGAQYF	TGTGCCAGCAGCTTAGTGGACGTTCGAGGGGCCCAGTACTTC
few	16	TRBV11-2	NA	TRBJ1-5	CASSPAGAKRNQPQHF	TGTGCCAGCAGCCCAGCAGGGGCCAAGCGGAATCAGCCCCAGCATTTT
few	12	TRBV2	NA	TRBJ2-3	CASRGDRDTQYF	TGTGCCAGCAGAGGGGATCGGGATACGCAGTATTTT
few	15	TRBV29-1	TRBD2	TRBJ2-5	CSVRTSTIPGKTQYF	TGCAGCGTTAGGACTAGCACGATACCGGGGAAGACCCAGTACTTC
NA	14	TRBV9	TRBD1	TRBJ1-5	CASSVGQGDQPQHF	TGTGCCAGCAGCGTAGGACAGGGCGATCAGCCCCAGCATTTT
NA	16	TRBV5-1	TRBD2	TRBJ2-1	CASSLIAGGPLGEQFF	TGCGCCAGCAGCCTGATAGCGGGAGGGCCTCTTGGGGAGCAGTTCTTC
NA	11	TRBV30	TRBD1	TRBJ1-2	CAWSTTGAYTF	TGTGCCTGGAGTACGACAGGGGCTTACACCTTC
NA	15	TRBV29-1	NA	TRBJ2-2	CSVEVARGQYGELFF	TGCAGCGTTGAAGTGGCGCGGGGGCAATACGGGGAGCTGTTTTTT
few	14	TRBV7-3	NA	TRBJ2-1	CASSLASSYNEQFF	TGTGCCAGCAGCTTAGCGAGCTCCTACAATGAGCAGTTCTTC
few	13	TRBV19	NA	TRBJ2-3	CASSGFRTDTQYF	TGTGCCAGTAGTGGCTTCCGCACAGATACGCAGTATTTT
NA	13	TRBV6-5	NA	TRBJ1-2	CASSEQGAYGYTF	TGTGCCAGCAGTGAGCAGGGTGCCTATGGCTACACCTTC
NA	11	TRBV27	NA	TRBJ2-3	CASSNTDTQYF	TGTGCCAGCAGTAACACAGATACGCAGTATTTT
few	14	TRBV6-5	NA	TRBJ1-5	CASTKGGTNQPQHF	TGTGCCAGCACTAAGGGAGGGACAAATCAGCCCCAGCATTTT
NA	12	TRBV2	NA	TRBJ2-5	CASSDTRQTQYF	TGTGCCAGCAGTGACACTCGGCAGACCCAGTACTTC
few	13	TRBV4-1	NA	TRBJ1-2	CASRQPGTFGYTF	TGCGCCAGCAGGCAACCCGGGACATTTGGCTACACCTTC
NA	16	TRBV23-1	NA	TRBJ2-6	CASSQSEEQEANVLTF	TGCGCCAGCAGTCAATCGGAAGAGCAAGAGGCCAACGTCCTGACTTTC
NA	12	TRBV28	TRBD1	TRBJ2-7	CASWGQTSEQYF	TGTGCCAGCTGGGGACAGACCAGCGAGCAGTACTTC
NA	17	TRBV9	NA	TRBJ2-5	CASSEGFRAGAGETQYF	TGTGCCAGCAGCGAAGGGTTTCGGGCGGGGGCCGGAGAGACCCAGTACTTC
NA	14	TRBV2	NA	TRBJ2-7	CASSDYGSLPEQYF	TGTGCCAGCAGTGACTACGGGAGTCTCCCCGAGCAGTACTTC
NA	11	TRBV7-2	NA	TRBJ1-2	CASSSDYGYTF	TGTGCCAGCAGCTCGGACTATGGCTACACCTTC
NA	15	TRBV9	NA	TRBJ1-1	CASSVGGRLNTEAFF	TGTGCCAGCAGCGTAGGAGGGAGGTTAAACACTGAAGCTTTCTTT
NA	14	TRBV29-1	NA	TRBJ1-4	CSVEDGQGREKLFF	TGCAGCGTTGAAGATGGGCAGGGCCGTGAAAAACTGTTTTTT
many	20	TRBV14	TRBD2	TRBJ2-1	CASSPMGRLAGSFSYNEQFF	TGTGCCAGCAGCCCTATGGGGAGACTAGCGGGATCCTTTTCCTACAATGAGCAGTTCTTC
NA	14	TRBV28	NA	TRBJ2-1	CASSSPAGRNEQFF	TGTGCCAGCAGCTCCCCGGCGGGCCGCAATGAGCAGTTCTTC